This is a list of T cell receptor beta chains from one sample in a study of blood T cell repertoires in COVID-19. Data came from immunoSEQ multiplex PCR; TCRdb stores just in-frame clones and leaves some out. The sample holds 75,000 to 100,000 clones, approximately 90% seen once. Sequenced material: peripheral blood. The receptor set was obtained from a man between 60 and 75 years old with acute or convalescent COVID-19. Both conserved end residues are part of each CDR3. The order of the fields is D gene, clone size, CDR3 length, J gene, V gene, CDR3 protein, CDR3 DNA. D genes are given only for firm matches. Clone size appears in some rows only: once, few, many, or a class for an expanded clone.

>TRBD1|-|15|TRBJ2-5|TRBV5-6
CASSIGQGAQETQYF
TGTGCCAGCAGCATAGGACAGGGGGCGCAAGAGACCCAGTACTTC
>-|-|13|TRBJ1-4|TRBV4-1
CASSYRTREKLFF
TGCGCCAGCAGCTACAGGACTAGGGAGAAACTGTTTTTT
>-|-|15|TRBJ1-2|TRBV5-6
CASSFRGLPVVGYTF
TGTGCCAGCAGCTTTCGGGGTCTACCTGTTGTGGGCTACACCTTC
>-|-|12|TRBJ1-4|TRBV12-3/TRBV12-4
CASSPSNEKLFF
TGTGCCAGCAGTCCTTCTAATGAAAAACTGTTTTTT
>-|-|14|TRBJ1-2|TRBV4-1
CASSQPGSGYGYTF
TGCGCCAGCAGCCAACCGGGCAGCGGCTATGGCTACACCTTC
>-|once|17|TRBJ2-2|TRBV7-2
CASSLRMSQENTGELFF
TGTGCCAGCAGCCTCAGGATGAGCCAGGAGAACACCGGGGAGCTGTTTTTT
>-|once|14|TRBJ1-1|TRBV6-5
CASSLMGGETEAFF
TGTGCCAGCAGTCTCATGGGTGGAGAGACTGAAGCTTTCTTT
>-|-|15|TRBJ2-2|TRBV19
CASSPLSGYNGELFF
TGTGCCAGTAGTCCATTGTCAGGGTATAACGGGGAGCTGTTTTTT
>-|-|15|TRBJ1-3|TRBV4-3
CASSQDGGGRNTIYF
TGCGCCAGCAGCCAAGATGGGGGGGGAAGAAACACCATATATTTT
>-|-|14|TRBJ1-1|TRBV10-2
CASSEGRGNTEAFF
TGCGCCAGCAGTGAAGGCAGAGGGAACACTGAAGCTTTCTTT
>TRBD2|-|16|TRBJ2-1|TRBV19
CASSIDGLAGFNEQFF
TGTGCCAGTAGTATAGACGGACTAGCGGGGTTCAATGAGCAGTTCTTC
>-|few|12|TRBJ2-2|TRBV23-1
CARRGTTGELFF
TGCGCCAGACGGGGGACCACCGGGGAGCTGTTTTTT
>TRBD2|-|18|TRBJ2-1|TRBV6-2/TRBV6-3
CASSSPSGGPSSYNEQFF
TGTGCCAGCAGCTCCCCTAGCGGGGGGCCAAGCTCCTACAATGAGCAGTTCTTC
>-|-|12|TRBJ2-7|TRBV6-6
CASSSVSYEQYF
TGTGCCAGCAGCTCGGTTAGCTACGAGCAGTACTTC
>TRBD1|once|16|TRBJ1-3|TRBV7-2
CASSLGPDRTGNTIYF
TGTGCCAGCAGCTTAGGCCCGGACAGGACCGGAAACACCATATATTTT
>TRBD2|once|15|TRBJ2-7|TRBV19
CASTQTWGGGYEQYF
TGTGCCAGTACCCAAACTTGGGGGGGAGGCTACGAGCAGTACTTC
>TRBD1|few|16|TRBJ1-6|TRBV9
CASSVGGTAANSPLHF
TGTGCCAGCAGCGTAGGTGGGACAGCGGCTAATTCACCCCTCCACTTT
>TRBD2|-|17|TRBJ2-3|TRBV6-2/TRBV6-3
CASSPRTSGGTTDTQYF
TGTGCCAGCAGTCCACGGACTAGCGGGGGTACCACAGATACGCAGTATTTT
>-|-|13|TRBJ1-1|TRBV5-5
CASSSWGDTEAFF
TGTGCCAGCAGCTCGTGGGGAGACACTGAAGCTTTCTTT
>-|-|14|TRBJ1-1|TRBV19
CASSIGQSYTEAFF
TGTGCCAGTAGTATTGGACAGAGTTACACTGAAGCTTTCTTT
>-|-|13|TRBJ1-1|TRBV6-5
CASSQAPNTEAFF
TGTGCCAGCAGTCAGGCCCCGAACACTGAAGCTTTCTTT
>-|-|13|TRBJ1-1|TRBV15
CATSGPEGTEAFF
TGTGCCACCAGCGGACCTGAGGGCACTGAAGCTTTCTTT
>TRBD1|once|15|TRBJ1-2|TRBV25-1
CASRDSGQGNYGYTF
TGTGCCAGCAGAGATTCGGGACAGGGGAACTATGGCTACACCTTC
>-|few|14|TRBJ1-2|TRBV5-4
CASSLDGGFDGYTF
TGTGCCAGCAGCTTGGACGGGGGGTTCGATGGCTACACCTTC
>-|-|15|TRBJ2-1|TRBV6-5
CASSYGQSSYNEQFF
TGTGCCAGCAGTTACGGGCAGTCATCCTACAATGAGCAGTTCTTC
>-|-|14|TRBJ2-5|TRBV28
CASSPTGGGETQYF
TGTGCCAGCTCCCCAACGGGTGGGGGGGAGACCCAGTACTTC
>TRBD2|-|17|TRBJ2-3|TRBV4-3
CASRPSGSAGVTDTQYF
TGCGCCAGCCGACCTTCCGGATCAGCGGGGGTCACAGATACGCAGTATTTT
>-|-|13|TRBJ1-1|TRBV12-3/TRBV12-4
CASSPQVNTEAFF
TGTGCCAGCAGTCCTCAGGTGAACACTGAAGCTTTCTTT
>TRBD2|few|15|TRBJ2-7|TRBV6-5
CASSYFQRGVVVQYF
TGTGCCAGCAGTTACTTCCAGCGGGGGGTTGTGGTGCAGTACTTC
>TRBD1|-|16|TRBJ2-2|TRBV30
CAWRGGQGLATGELFF
TGTGCCTGGAGGGGGGGACAGGGGCTGGCCACCGGGGAGCTGTTTTTT
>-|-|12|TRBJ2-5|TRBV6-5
CASREVEETQYF
TGTGCCAGCAGGGAGGTAGAAGAGACCCAGTACTTC
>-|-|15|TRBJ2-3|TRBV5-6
CASSLRGAGTDTQYF
TGTGCCAGCAGCTTGCGCGGGGCCGGGACAGATACGCAGTATTTT
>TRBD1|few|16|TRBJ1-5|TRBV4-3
CASSQELQGVVQPQHF
TGCGCCAGCAGCCAAGAGTTACAGGGGGTTGTTCAGCCCCAGCATTTT
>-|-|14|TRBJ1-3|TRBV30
CAWTYGGAGNTIYF
TGTGCCTGGACCTACGGAGGTGCAGGAAACACCATATATTTT
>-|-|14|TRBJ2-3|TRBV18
CASSPMRSTDTQYF
TGTGCCAGCTCACCAATGAGAAGTACAGATACGCAGTATTTT